The 21 T cell receptor beta chains reported below all come from one sample, sequenced in a study of kidney transplant recipient with SARS-CoV-2 infection. Via MiXCR, TCRdb re-called the reads, giving one row per CDR3 protein. The sample includes fewer than 250,000 distinct CDR3 sequences, around 30% of them seen just once. Sequenced here: a blood sample, sampled at baseline and on day 111 from a kidney transplant recipient. All receptors come from a young adult male patient who had COVID-19 and was a kidney transplant recipient. Some T cells may be graft donor cells.

In its sample, this clonotype was seen many times. V and J are TRBV28 and TRBJ2-7; no clear D. V gave up 5 bases and J gave up 1 base, with 15 bases separating them. This CDR3 region has 15 residues. CDR1 is MDHEN and CDR2 is SYDVKM in the germline V gene. The CDR3 DNA sequence: TGTGCCAGCAGTAGAGCAGCGACGAAATCCTACGAGCAGTACTTC. It codes for CASSRAATKSYEQYF.

This clonotype was recorded many times. The chain links TRBV19 to TRBJ1-2, with D perhaps matching TRBD1 (5 bases). Deletions cut 4 bases from V and 4 bases from J, with 22 bases between. Germline values: CDR1 LNHDA, CDR2 SQIVND (reference sequence). This CDR3 is built from 17 residues. The CDR3 sequence is CASSTCWTNRKTYGYTF. For the CDR3, the DNA is TGTGCCAGTAGTACCTGCTGGACAAATCGAAAGACCTATGGCTACACCTTC. Full variable domain (outside the CDR3, taken from reference TRBV19 and TRBJ1-2): DGGITQSPKYLFRKEGQNVTLSCEQNLNHDAMYWYRQDPGQGLRLIYYSQIVNDFQKGDIAEGYSVSREKKESFPLTVTSAQKNPTAFYLCASSTCWTNRKTYGYTFGSGTRLTVV.

This clonotype appeared many times. The chain uses TRBV2 and TRBJ1-1; maybe TRBD1 (5 bases). The CDR3 length is 16 residues. V lost 7 bases to trimming and J lost 0 bases, with 18 bases between them. Germline V gene sequence: CDR1 SNHLY, CDR2 FYNNEI. The CDR3 coding sequence is TGTGCCAGCACCTACGAGACGGGGCTGCTGAACACTGAAGCTTTCTTT. It is translated as CASTYETGLLNTEAFF.

Of note for this clonotype: A read error is possible here, since a much larger clone lies one base away. The chain links TRBV24-1 to TRBJ2-3; 9 nucleotides align to TRBD1. The CDR3 totals 16 residues. V gave up 4 bases and J gave up 4 bases; unmatched junction bases: 8. Per germline, CDR1 KGHDR and CDR2 SFDVKD. CDR3 loop: CATSETGTGSSDTQYF. The CDR3 DNA sequence: TGTGCCACCAGTGAAACCGGGACAGGGAGCTCAGATACGCAGTATTTT.

There are many counts of this clonotype. The chain carries TRBV8-2 and TRBJ2-6. TRBV8-2 is listed as a pseudogene. The CDR3 consists of 17 residues. The CDR3: CGIHGRITQSRANVLTF. The CDR3 coding sequence is TGTGGCATTCATGGAAGGATAACACAAAGTCGGGCCAACGTCCTGACTTTC.

This clonotype has only a few counts. The chain joins TRBV24-1 to TRBJ2-3, with D perhaps matching TRBD2 (5 bases). Germline CDR1 is KGHDR and CDR2 is SFDVKD. This CDR3 is 16 amino acids long. V lost 5 bases, J lost 8 bases, and 22 bases lay in between. The CDR3 region is CATSADVGGSAGTQYF. In DNA, the CDR3 is TGTGCCACCAGTGCCGACGTAGGAGGCAGTGCAGGTACGCAGTATTTT.

This clonotype has a count of ten or more. The gene calls are TRBV16 and TRBJ1-2; D uncertain. Looked up from germline, CDR1 is KGHSY and CDR2 is FQNENV. The CDR3 consists of 17 residues. Deletions cut 5 bases from V and 4 bases from J, with 23 bases between. The DNA of the CDR3 is TGTGCCAGCAGCGGTCCACTGGTCGTTAGAAAGACCTATGGCTACACCTTC. Translated: CASSGPLVVRKTYGYTF. Drawing the rest from reference TRBV16 and TRBJ1-2, the complete variable domain is GEEVAQTPKHLVRGEGQKAKLYCAPIKGHSYVFWYQQVLKNEFKFLISFQNENVFDETGMPKERFSAKCLPNSPCSLEIQATKLEDSAVYFCASSGPLVVRKTYGYTFGSGTRLTVV.

The V and J genes are TRBV30 and TRBJ2-1; TRBD2 matches 8 bases. Germline loops: CDR1 GTSNPN, CDR2 SVGIG (reference sequence). Trimming removed 0 bases from V and 13 bases from J; junction bases left unmatched: 5. The CDR3 spans 12 residues. As DNA, the CDR3 is TGTGCCTGGAGTGTCAAGCGGGAGAGACAGTTCTTC. It is translated as CAWSVKRERQFF.

Worth noting for this clonotype: Lacking the conserved final phenylalanine or tryptophan, this CDR3 likely reflects a read error. The limits of the CDR3 on the DNA are not certain, so only TCRdb's listed CDR3 is given. CDR3 loop: CSVGTRESTEALL. J is TRBJ1-1 and V is TRBV29-1; the table's TRBD1 call for D was not verified on the DNA. Germline assignment: CDR1 SQVTM and CDR2 ANQGSEA. The CDR3 has 13 residues if both end residues are counted.

This clonotype was counted many times. The chain combines TRBV7-2 with TRBJ1-1, with 7 bases that match TRBD1. Germline V lookup: CDR1 SGHTA, CDR2 FQGNSA. The junction had 3 bases not matched to a gene; V was cut back by 2 bases and J by 3 bases. The CDR3 has 14 residues. CDR3 amino acids: CASSLPGGHTEAFF. The CDR3 DNA is TGTGCCAGCAGCTTACCAGGGGGGCACACTGAAGCTTTCTTT.

This clonotype was observed at least ten times. The chain is built from TRBV7-2 and TRBJ2-2; 7 bases are shared with TRBD1. Germline assignment: CDR1 SGHTA and CDR2 FQGNSA. The trim removed 2 bases at V and 2 bases at J, leaving 5 bases unmatched. CDR3 length: 16 residues. The CDR3 protein is CASSLRTGYNTGELFF. The CDR3 DNA follows: TGTGCCAGCAGCTTAAGGACAGGCTATAACACCGGGGAGCTGTTTTTT.

Many counts were recorded for this clonotype. V and J are TRBV6-1 and TRBJ1-5; possible D gene TRBD1, 6 bases. The V and J ends lost 1 base and 4 bases respectively, with 14 bases between them. The CDR3 has 16 amino acids. Germline lookup yields CDR1 MNHNS and CDR2 SASEGT. DNA for the CDR3: TGTGCCAGCAGTGAAGACGGGACATATCGAAATCAGCCCCAGCATTTT. Its protein product is CASSEDGTYRNQPQHF.

For this clonotype: One base separates it from a far larger clone, so it is likely a read error. This chain joins TRBV6-9 and TRBJ1-2; 7 nucleotides match TRBD1. Germline loops: CDR1 MNHGY, CDR2 SVAAGI. The CDR3 loop spans 14 amino acids. V was pared by 3 bases and J by 5 bases, with 6 bases of the junction left unmatched. The DNA of the CDR3 is TGTGCCAGCAGTTACAGGGGGGCCACTTATGGCTACACCTTC. This translates into CASSYRGATYGYTF.

Notes on this clonotype: This may be a read error, as it is one base from a much larger clone. The chain recombines TRBV12-3 or TRBV12-4 with TRBJ2-7, with TRBD1 matching over 12 bases. The CDR3 has 20 amino acids. V shed 2 bases and J 3 bases; nucleotides not matched to a gene: 17. The CDR3 reads CASSLQNRFFGTGGSYEQYF. The CDR3 DNA sequence: TGTGCCAGCAGTTTACAGAATAGGTTCTTTGGGACAGGGGGCAGCTACGAGCAGTACTTC.

This clonotype occurred many times. The chain has TRBV20-1 and TRBJ2-1; tentatively, D is TRBD2 (5 bases). This CDR3 is 15 amino acids long. Germline CDR1 DFQATT, CDR2 SNEGSKA (reference sequence). Trimming cost V 5 bases and J 7 bases, with 21 bases left between them. The CDR3 nucleotides read TGCAGTGCTTCCGTGGACTCAACGACGTGGAATGAGCAGTTCTTC. Translated, it gives CSASVDSTTWNEQFF.

The chain links TRBV4-1 to TRBJ1-3; D possibly corresponds to TRBD1 (6 bases). Germline V lookup: CDR1 MGHRA, CDR2 YSYEKL. Trimming stripped 3 bases from V and 4 bases from J, with 16 bases between. This CDR3 has 16 amino acids. CDR3 in DNA: TGCGCCAGCAGCCAGCCTACCAGGGGAGCGGGAAACACCATATATTTT. Its protein product is CASSQPTRGAGNTIYF.

About this clonotype: This may be a read error: a much more frequent sequence differs by one nucleotide. The chain has TRBV7-6 and TRBJ2-6; TRBD1 is a possible D gene (6 bases). In germline, CDR1 is SGHVS, CDR2 FNYEAQ. CDR3 length: 16 residues. CDR3 DNA: TGTGCCGGCAGCTTACTCTCAGGGGTCGGGGCCAACGTCCTGACTTTC. Encoded protein: CAGSLLSGVGANVLTF.

Concerning this clonotype: A single base separates this from a much larger clone, so it may be a read error. V usage is TRBV10-1 and J usage is TRBJ1-2; D is uncertain. Germline V gene data show CDR1 as WNHNN and CDR2 as SYGVQD (reference sequence). This CDR3 has 17 residues. V was shortened by 4 bases and J by 4 bases, with 22 bases between the two germline ends. For the CDR3, the DNA is TGCGCCAGCAGTGTGTTCGTAAGATCGCGAAAGACCTATGGCTACACCTTC. This sequence encodes CASSVFVRSRKTYGYTF.

A note on this clonotype: Given a much more abundant clone one base away, this may be a read error. The gene calls are TRBV5-4 and TRBJ1-2; D gene unclear. The CDR3 consists of 16 residues. Germline V CDR1 and CDR2: SGHNT, YYREEE (reference sequence). Trimming removed 7 bases from V and 4 bases from J, with 23 bases in between. CDR3 loop: CASPFDVPGKTYGYTF. CDR3 coding DNA: TGTGCCAGCCCATTCGACGTACCAGGAAAGACCTATGGCTACACCTTC.

Of note for this clonotype: A much larger clone lies one base from this, so it may be a read error. Here the CDR3 omits its conserved ending phenylalanine or tryptophan, so a read error is the likely source. The gene calls are TRBV19 and TRBJ1-5, with D perhaps TRBD1 (5 bases). Germline CDR1 and CDR2: LNHDA and SQIVND (reference sequence). The CDR3 consists of 15 residues. V was pared by 11 bases and J by 5 bases, with 22 bases between. In DNA, the CDR3 is TGTGCCGCAGCCCCTGCGCAGGGATTGTATCAGCCCCAGCATCTT. Its translation is CAAAPAQGLYQPQHL.

This clonotype was detected many times. The CDR3 region has the DNA TGTGCCAGCAGTTTACTTACTAGCGGGCAAGAGACCCAGTACTTC. This codes for CASSLLTSGQETQYF. This chain links TRBV28 with TRBJ2-5, with TRBD2 matching 9 bases. Germline CDR1 is MDHEN and CDR2 is SYDVKM. This CDR3 region has 15 residues. Unmatched junction bases numbered 3, after V lost 2 bases and J lost 2 bases.